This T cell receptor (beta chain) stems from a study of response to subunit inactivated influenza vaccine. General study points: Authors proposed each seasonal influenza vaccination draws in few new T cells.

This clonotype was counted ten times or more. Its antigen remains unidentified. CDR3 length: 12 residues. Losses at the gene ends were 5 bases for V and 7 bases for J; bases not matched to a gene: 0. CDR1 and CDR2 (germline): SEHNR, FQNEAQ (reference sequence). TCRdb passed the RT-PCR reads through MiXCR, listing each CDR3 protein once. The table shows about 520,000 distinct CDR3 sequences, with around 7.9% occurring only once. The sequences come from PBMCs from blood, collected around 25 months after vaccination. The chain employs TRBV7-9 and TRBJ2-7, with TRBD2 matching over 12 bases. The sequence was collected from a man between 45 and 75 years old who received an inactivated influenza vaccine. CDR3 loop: CASSGLAGEQYF. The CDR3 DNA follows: TGTGCCAGCAGCGGACTAGCGGGGGAGCAGTACTTC.